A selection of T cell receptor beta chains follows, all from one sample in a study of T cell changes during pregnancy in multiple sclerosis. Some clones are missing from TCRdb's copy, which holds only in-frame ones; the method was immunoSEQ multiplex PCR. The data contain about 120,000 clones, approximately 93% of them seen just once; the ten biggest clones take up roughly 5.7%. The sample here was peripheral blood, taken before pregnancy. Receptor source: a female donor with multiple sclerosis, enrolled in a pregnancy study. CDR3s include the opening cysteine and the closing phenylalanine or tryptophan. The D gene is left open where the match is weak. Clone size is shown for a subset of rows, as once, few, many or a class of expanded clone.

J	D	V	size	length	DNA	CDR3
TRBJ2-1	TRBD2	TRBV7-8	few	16	TGTGCCAGCAGCCCCATTCGGGGGGGCTCCTACAATGAGCAGTTCTTC	CASSPIRGGSYNEQFF
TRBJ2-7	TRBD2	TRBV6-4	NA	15	TGTGCCAGCAGTGGGGTAGCGGGAGGTGGTTACGAGCAGTACTTC	CASSGVAGGGYEQYF
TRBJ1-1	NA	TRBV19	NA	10	TGTGCCAGTGGGGCGGCGGAAGCTTTCTTT	CASGAAEAFF
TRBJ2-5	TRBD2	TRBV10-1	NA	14	TGCGCCAGCAGTGAACGGGAGGCCCCAGAGACCCAGTACTTC	CASSEREAPETQYF
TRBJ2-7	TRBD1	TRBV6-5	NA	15	TGTGCCAGCAGTTACTCCTCACAGGGGACCCACGAGCAGTACTTC	CASSYSSQGTHEQYF
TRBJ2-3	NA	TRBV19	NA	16	TGTGCCAGTACCCCCGCGGGCCGACCTAGCACAGATACGCAGTATTTT	CASTPAGRPSTDTQYF
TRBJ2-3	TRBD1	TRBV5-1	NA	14	TGCGCCAGCAGCTGGACAGGGGGGACAGATACGCAGTATTTT	CASSWTGGTDTQYF
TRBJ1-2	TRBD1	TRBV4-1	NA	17	TGCGCCAGCAGCCAGGCCGTTTTCCGGGACAGGGGCAACGGCTACACCTTC	CASSQAVFRDRGNGYTF
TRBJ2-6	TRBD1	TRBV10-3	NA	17	TGTGCCATCAGTGGCCACAGGGGAAGGGATGGGGCCAACGTCCTGACTTTC	CAISGHRGRDGANVLTF
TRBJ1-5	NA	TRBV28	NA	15	TGTGCCAGCAGCTTCCCCCTCGGAGGCAATCAGCCCCAGCATTTT	CASSFPLGGNQPQHF
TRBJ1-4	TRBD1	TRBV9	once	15	TGTGCCAGCAGCGCCCTGACAGGGTTTAATGAAAAACTGTTTTTT	CASSALTGFNEKLFF
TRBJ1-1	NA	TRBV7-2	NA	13	TGTGCCAGCAGCTCCGGGACTCTCAGTCTAGCTTTCTTT	CASSSGTLSLAFF
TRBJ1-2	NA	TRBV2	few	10	TGTGCCAGCAGTGACCCACAGGGAACCTTC	CASSDPQGTF
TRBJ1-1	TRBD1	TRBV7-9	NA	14	TGTGCCAGCAGCCCGGACAGGGCGAACACTGAAGCTTTCTTT	CASSPDRANTEAFF
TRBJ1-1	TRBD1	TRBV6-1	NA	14	TGTGCCAGCAGAGCGAGACAGGGGAACACTGAAGCTTTCTTT	CASRARQGNTEAFF
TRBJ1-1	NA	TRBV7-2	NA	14	TGTGCCAGCAGCCAAACTACGACAGGAACTGAAGCTTTCTTT	CASSQTTTGTEAFF
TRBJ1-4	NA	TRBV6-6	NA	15	TGTGCCAGCAGTTACACGTTGGCGGGAGTAGAAAAACTGTTTTTT	CASSYTLAGVEKLFF
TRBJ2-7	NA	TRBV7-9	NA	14	TGTGCCAGCGAGTTCGGGGTAACCAACCACGAGCAGTACTTC	CASEFGVTNHEQYF
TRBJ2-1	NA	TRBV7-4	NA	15	TGTGCCAGCAGCTTGCCTAGCCCTTCCTACAATGAGCAGTTCTTC	CASSLPSPSYNEQFF
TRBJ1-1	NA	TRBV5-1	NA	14	TGCGCCAGCAGCTTGGCGGGGTGGGGCACTGAAGCTTTCTTT	CASSLAGWGTEAFF
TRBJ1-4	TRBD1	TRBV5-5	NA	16	TGTGCCAGCAGCCTGGAGGGGGCTAGTGATAATGAAAAACTGTTTTTT	CASSLEGASDNEKLFF
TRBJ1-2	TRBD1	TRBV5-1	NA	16	TGCGCCAGCAGCTTAGGGACAGGGTCAACTAACTATGGCTACACCTTC	CASSLGTGSTNYGYTF
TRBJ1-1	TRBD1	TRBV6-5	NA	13	TGTGCCAGCGGGTATTCCGGGACAGGAGGCCCTTTCTTT	CASGYSGTGGPFF
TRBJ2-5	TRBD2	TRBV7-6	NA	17	TGTGCCAGCAGCTTAGGGGGGACTAGCGCCGTCCAAGAGACCCAGTACTTC	CASSLGGTSAVQETQYF
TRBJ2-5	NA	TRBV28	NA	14	TGTGCCAGCAGTTTTGACAGGATGGGAGAGACCCAGTACTTC	CASSFDRMGETQYF
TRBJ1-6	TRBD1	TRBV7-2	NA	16	TGTGCCAGCAGCCCCCGACAGGGGATGGGTAATTCACCCCTCCACTTT	CASSPRQGMGNSPLHF
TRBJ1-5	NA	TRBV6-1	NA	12	TGTGCCAGCAGTGAAGTGGGCAGGGTGGGGCATTTT	CASSEVGRVGHF
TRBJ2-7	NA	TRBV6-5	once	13	TGTGCCAGCAGTGAAGGTACAGCCTACGAGCAGTACTTC	CASSEGTAYEQYF
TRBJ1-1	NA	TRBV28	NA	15	TGTGCCAGCAGTTACCACGACAGTGTTAACACTGAAGCTTTCTTT	CASSYHDSVNTEAFF
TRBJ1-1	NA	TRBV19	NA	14	TGTGCCAGTAGTATGACAGCTATGAACACTGAAGCTTTCTTT	CASSMTAMNTEAFF
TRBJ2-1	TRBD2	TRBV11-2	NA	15	TGTGCCAGCAGCTTTCTTGGGCGGGGGGGCAGTGAGCAGTTCTTC	CASSFLGRGGSEQFF
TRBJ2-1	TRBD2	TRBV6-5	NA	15	TGTGCCAGCAGCCCTCAACGGGGGGGCGGCGATGAGCAGTTCTTC	CASSPQRGGGDEQFF
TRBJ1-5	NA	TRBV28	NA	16	TGTGCCAGCAGCCCCGAGCCCGGGGTCTTGAATCAGCCCCAGCATTTT	CASSPEPGVLNQPQHF
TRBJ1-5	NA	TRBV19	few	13	TGTGCCAGTAGGCGACAGGAACGGCAGCCCCAGCATTTT	CASRRQERQPQHF
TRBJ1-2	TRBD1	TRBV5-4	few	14	TGTGCCAGCAGCTTGGAGGAGGGGGCGGGTGGCTACACCTTC	CASSLEEGAGGYTF
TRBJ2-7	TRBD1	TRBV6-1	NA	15	TGTGCCACTACTCCGCGGCGGGACAGGGACCACGAGCAGTACTTC	CATTPRRDRDHEQYF
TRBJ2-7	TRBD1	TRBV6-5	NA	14	TGTGCCAGCAGCGTTGACAGGGCCTCCTACGAGCAGTACTTC	CASSVDRASYEQYF
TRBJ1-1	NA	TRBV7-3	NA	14	TGTGCCAGCAGCTTAACGGGCAGTAGCACTGAAGCTTTCTTT	CASSLTGSSTEAFF
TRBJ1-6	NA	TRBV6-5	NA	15	TGTGCCAGCAGTTACTCGCGGACTGCTTCTTCACCCCTCCACTTT	CASSYSRTASSPLHF
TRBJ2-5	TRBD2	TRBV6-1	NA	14	TGTGCCAGCATTTGGACTAGCGGACAAGAGACCCAGTACTTC	CASIWTSGQETQYF
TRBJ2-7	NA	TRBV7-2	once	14	TGTGCCAGCAGCTTAGCCAGCGTAAACTACGAGCAGTACTTC	CASSLASVNYEQYF
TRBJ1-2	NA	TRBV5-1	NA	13	TGCGCCAGCAGCTTGGCAGGGAACGATGGCTACACCTTC	CASSLAGNDGYTF
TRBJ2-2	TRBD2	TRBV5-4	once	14	TGTGCCAGTAGCGGGAGGCCGAACACCGGGGAGCTGTTTTTT	CASSGRPNTGELFF
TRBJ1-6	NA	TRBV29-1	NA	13	TGCAGCGCACGGACAGTTGGTAATTCACCCCTCCACTTT	CSARTVGNSPLHF
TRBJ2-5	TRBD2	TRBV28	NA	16	TGTGCCAGCAGTCCCTGGACTAGCCTTACCCAAGAGACCCAGTACTTC	CASSPWTSLTQETQYF
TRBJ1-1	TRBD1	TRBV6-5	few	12	TGTGCCAGCAAAACAGGGGCCACTGAAGCTTTCTTT	CASKTGATEAFF
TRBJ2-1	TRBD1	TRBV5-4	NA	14	TGTGCCAGCAGCAGAACGACAGGGGCCCATGAGCAGTTCTTC	CASSRTTGAHEQFF
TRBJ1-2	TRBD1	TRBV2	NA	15	TGTGCCAGCAGTGAAGGGGCAGGGGGAGGATATGGCTACACCTTC	CASSEGAGGGYGYTF
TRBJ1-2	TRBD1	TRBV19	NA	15	TGTGCCAGTAGTACCCGACAGGGGACCCCTGGTGGCTACACCTTC	CASSTRQGTPGGYTF